This passage covers 13 T cell receptor beta chains from one sample sequenced in a study of cytomegalovirus exposure and HLA in healthy donors. Researchers ran the PCR with 60 Vbeta and 13 Jbeta primers. The assay was immunoSEQ multiplex PCR, and TCRdb's table has in-frame clones only and misses some. In the table there are 150,000 to 250,000 clones, over 75% of which are singletons. The sample comprised PBMCs. The origin of the receptors is a boy aged 2 to 9 in good health and CMV-seronegative.

The V gene is TRBV4-3, the J gene TRBJ2-5; TRBD1 matches at 8 bases. CDR1 is LGHNA, CDR2 YSLEER, per germline. V was pared by 9 bases and J by 5 bases, with 8 bases of the junction left unmatched. This CDR3 is 13 amino acids long. The CDR3 coding sequence is TGCGCCAGTGGACAGGGCAACGGTGAGACCCAGTACTTC. It encodes CASGQGNGETQYF.

The J gene is TRBJ2-5, the V gene TRBV7-8, with 7 bases fitting TRBD2. Germline V lookup: CDR1 SGHVS, CDR2 FQNEAQ. The CDR3 length is 16 residues. V dropped 4 bases and J dropped 1; count of bases not matched to a gene: 9. CDR3 coding DNA: TGTGCCAGCAGCTCGTTGACTAGCCTGTCCCAAGAGACCCAGTACTTC. This codes for CASSSLTSLSQETQYF.

The V and J genes are TRBV9 and TRBJ2-3; 9 bases align to TRBD2. Germline V gene sequence: CDR1 SGDLS, CDR2 YYNGEE. V trimming: 0 bases; J trimming: 2 bases; junction bases outside the gene matches: 7. The length of the CDR3 is 17 residues. The CDR3: CASSVGISGGHTDTQYF. DNA for the CDR3: TGTGCCAGCAGCGTAGGGATTAGCGGGGGCCACACAGATACGCAGTATTTT.

The chain is built from TRBV7-2 and TRBJ2-7; a weak D match, TRBD1 (6 bases). Germline loops: CDR1 SGHTA, CDR2 FQGNSA. V lost 1 base and J lost 13, with 17 bases in between. The CDR3 loop spans 13 amino acids. This CDR3 is CASSLVAAGEAYF. The CDR3 DNA reads TGTGCCAGCAGCTTAGTGGCGGCAGGGGAAGCTTACTTC.

The rearrangement uses TRBV7-2 and TRBJ1-1, with D possibly matching TRBD1 (5 bases). This CDR3 is 14 amino acids long. CDR1 is SGHTA and CDR2 is FQGNSA in the germline V gene. Trimming removed 6 bases at V and 4 bases at J, with 15 bases between. The CDR3 bases are TGTGCCAGCAGTTTGTACCAGGGTGTCACTGAAGCTTTCTTT. Protein product: CASSLYQGVTEAFF.

The rearrangement links TRBV20-1 to TRBJ2-3; D remains unclear. The CDR3 extends over 10 amino acids. V was pared by 6 bases and J by 7 bases, with 8 bases between. The germline V gene has CDR1 DFQATT and CDR2 SNEGSKA (reference sequence). CDR3: CSALEYTQYF. The CDR3 DNA sequence: TGCAGTGCCCTAGAATATACGCAGTATTTT.

The genes are TRBV5-4 and TRBJ2-5, with 14 bases that match TRBD2. This CDR3 comprises 16 residues. Germline V gene sequence: CDR1 SGHNT, CDR2 YYREEE (reference sequence). The ends lost 1 base at V and 4 bases at J; junction bases unmatched: 3. CDR3 in DNA: TGTGCCAGCAGCTTGATTGGGACTAGCGGGGGAGAGACCCAGTACTTC. Protein product: CASSLIGTSGGETQYF.

The V gene is TRBV5-8, the J gene TRBJ2-7, with 7 nucleotides matching TRBD2. V gave up 6 bases and J gave up 2 bases; unmatched junction bases: 5. In germline, CDR1 is SGHTS, CDR2 YDEGEE. This CDR3 contains 13 residues. CDR3 nucleotide sequence: TGTGCCAGCACCCGGGAGGAGACCTACGAGCAGTACTTC. Translation gives CASTREETYEQYF.

V gene TRBV4-1 combines with J gene TRBJ1-4; D unresolved. The germline V gene has CDR1 MGHRA and CDR2 YSYEKL. CDR3 length: 14 amino acids. The ends were cut back, 1 base at V and 0 bases at J, with 3 bases in the middle. In DNA form, the CDR3 reads TGCGCCAGCAGCCAAGGAGCAACTAATGAAAAACTGTTTTTT. This gives the protein CASSQGATNEKLFF.

This chain connects TRBV5-5 to TRBJ2-7; tentatively, D is TRBD2 (6 bases). This CDR3 spans 15 amino acids. Trimming pared 1 base from V and 0 bases from J, leaving 11 bases between. Germline V gene lookup returns CDR1 SGHKS and CDR2 YYEKEE (reference sequence). In nucleotides, the CDR3 is TGTGCCAGCAGCTTGCGGGGGAGCGGCTCCTACGAGCAGTACTTC. Its protein is CASSLRGSGSYEQYF.

The chain recombines TRBV5-4 with TRBJ2-4; TRBD1 matches 7 bases. Germline CDR1 is SGHNT and CDR2 is YYREEE (reference sequence). After removal of 3 bases from V and 6 bases from J, the junction contained 6 bases not matched to a gene. The CDR3 loop spans 14 amino acids. The CDR3 is CASSSPQGSNIQYF. In nucleotides, the CDR3 is TGTGCCAGCAGCTCGCCACAGGGGTCAAACATTCAGTACTTC. Supplemented by reference TRBV5-4 and TRBJ2-4, the full variable domain reads ETGVTQSPTHLIKTRGQQVTLRCSSQSGHNTVSWYQQALGQGPQFIFQYYREEENGRGNFPPRFSGLQFPNYSSELNVNALELDDSALYLCASSSPQGSNIQYFGAGTRLSVL.

The rearrangement joins TRBV29-1 to TRBJ1-1; D unclear. Trimming removed 4 bases from V and 3 bases from J, with 12 bases in between. Germline V lookup: CDR1 SQVTM, CDR2 ANQGSEA. The CDR3 spans 13 residues. The CDR3 DNA sequence: TGCAGCGTTGGCCGGTTAGATGACACTGAAGCTTTCTTT. This gives the protein CSVGRLDDTEAFF.

This clone was detected a few times. Here the CDR3 DNA reads TGTGCCAGCAGCTTGGAGGGACAGGCAGGGCCCCAGCATTTT. Residues: CASSLEGQAGPQHF. V and J are TRBV7-9 and TRBJ1-5; 8 bases map to TRBD1. CDR3 length: 14 residues. Germline V gene data show CDR1 as SEHNR and CDR2 as FQNEAQ (reference sequence). The V segment lost 3 bases and the J segment 9 bases; nucleotides outside the gene matches: 7.